This T cell receptor beta chain derives from a study of cytomegalovirus exposure and HLA in healthy donors. General study findings and limits: Other equally common chains were less clonally expanded than HLA-associated TCR beta chains, a later analysis showed. As confirmed in vitro, a few CMV-associated chains were specific for CMV antigens.

Primers: 60 Vbeta forward and 13 Jbeta reverse. Clones were read by immunoSEQ multiplex PCR, and TCRdb kept only the in-frame ones, dropping some. The data hold tens of thousands of clones, with about 85% observed a single time. On this clone: Its specificity is unknown.

This TCR came from a woman in her forties in good health and CMV-seropositive. Sequencing input: PBMCs.

CDR3: CASSPPRSVLTDTQYF. CDR3 DNA sequence: TGCGCCAGCAGTCCGCCTCGGTCGGTTCTCACAGATACGCAGTATTTT. The V and J genes are TRBV23-1 and TRBJ2-3, with unresolved D. TRBV23-1 is filed as an ORF, its function uncertain. CDR3 length: 16 amino acids. Trimming took off 4 bases at V and 2 bases at J, with 16 bases between the two ends.